The 19 T cell receptor beta chains given below trace back to one sample, sequenced in a study of vaccination and CD4 T cells after COVID-19. No cognate antigen is known for these TCRs. Cultured CD4+ T cells had their DNA profiled by the Oncomine TCR Beta short-read assay. TCRdb re-called the PCR reads with MiXCR, one entry per CDR3 protein. The sample contains some 7,000 distinct CDR3 sequences, about two fifths of which appear only once. The treatment is: approximately nine-day PBMC culture with coronavirus spike peptide pools or control peptides (ViraFEST assay). Gathering of the CD4+ T cells, from the unexposed donor, took place before the COVID-19 pandemic (2011-2018). What was sequenced was CD4+ T cells from blood, cultured in vitro. The receptors originated from a human donor in good health.

The gene calls are TRBV6-5 and TRBJ1-1, with D possibly being TRBD1 (6 bases). This CDR3 contains 14 residues. V shed 2 bases and J shed 5 bases, with 12 bases lying between them. The germline gives CDR1 MNHEY, CDR2 SVGAGI. CDR3 residues: CASSYRNRVTEAFF. Written as DNA, the CDR3 is TGTGCCAGCAGTTACCGAAACAGGGTGACTGAAGCTTTCTTT.

This clonotype is large by share. The chain recombines TRBV2 with TRBJ2-5; 8 bases fit TRBD1. The ends lost 6 bases at V and 4 bases at J; junction bases unmatched: 7. Germline lookup yields CDR1 SNHLY and CDR2 FYNNEI. CDR3 length equals 14 residues. The CDR3 coding sequence is TGTGCCAGCAGCGTAACAGGGGGTTCAGAGACCCAGTACTTC. Protein sequence: CASSVTGGSETQYF.

This clonotype was observed a handful of times. The chain links TRBV20-1 to TRBJ1-6; 10 bases line up with TRBD1. The CDR3 is made up of 13 amino acids. Per germline, CDR1 DFQATT and CDR2 SNEGSKA (reference sequence). V was clipped by 6 bases and J by 9 bases; unmatched bases: 5. The DNA of the CDR3 is TGCAGTGCGCCGGACAGGGGGGGTTCACCCCTCCACTTT. It specifies CSAPDRGGSPLHF.

This clonotype was detected a few times. V gene TRBV6-5 combines with J gene TRBJ1-1, with TRBD1 as a possible D gene (5 bases). The CDR3 spans 14 residues. CDR1 is MNHEY and CDR2 is SVGAGI in the germline V gene. V shed 3 bases and J shed 6 bases, with 14 bases lying between them. The CDR3 sequence: CASSYRLGESEAFF. DNA of the CDR3: TGTGCCAGCAGTTATCGGTTGGGGGAGTCTGAAGCTTTCTTT.

The chain joins TRBV6-1 to TRBJ2-7; D remains ambiguous. V was cut by 10 bases and J by 0 bases, with 16 bases left in between. The CDR3 covers 14 residues. Germline assignment: CDR1 MNHNS and CDR2 SASEGT. The DNA of the CDR3 is TGTGCCACCAAGACCGACTTACTCTCCTACGAGCAGTACTTC. It translates to CATKTDLLSYEQYF.

The V and J genes are TRBV18 and TRBJ1-1; D might be TRBD1 (5 bases). This CDR3 has 13 residues. Germline V gene sequence: CDR1 KGHSH, CDR2 LQKENI. Trimming stripped 5 bases from V and 1 base from J, with 8 bases between. The DNA of the CDR3 is TGTGCCAGCTCAGCACAGGAGAACACTGAAGCTTTCTTT. This translates into CASSAQENTEAFF. The complete variable domain, with remaining parts taken from reference TRBV18 and TRBJ1-1, reads NAGVMQNPRHLVRRRGQEARLRCSPMKGHSHVYWYRQLPEEGLKFMVYLQKENIIDESGMPKERFSAEFPKEGPSILRIQQVVRGDSAAYFCASSAQENTEAFFGQGTRLTVV.

This chain uses TRBV6-1 with TRBJ1-5; D possibly corresponds to TRBD1 (5 bases). Germline CDR1 reads MNHNS; CDR2 reads SASEGT. V dropped 4 bases and J dropped 4 bases, with 14 bases sitting between them. The CDR3 runs to 15 residues. CDR3 region: CASSGGTALNQPQHF. CDR3 sequence (DNA): TGTGCCAGCAGTGGGGGGACGGCCCTAAATCAGCCCCAGCATTTT.

V and J are TRBV5-1 and TRBJ2-2; 8 bases agree with TRBD1. There are 16 residues in the CDR3. Germline values: CDR1 SGHRS, CDR2 YFSETQ. V lost 2 bases to trimming and J lost 5 bases; unmatched junction nucleotides: 8. CDR3: CASSFRPGGDTGELFF. CDR3 nucleotide sequence: TGCGCCAGCAGCTTTCGCCCAGGGGGCGATACCGGGGAGCTGTTTTTT. Variable domain in full (rest from reference TRBV5-1 and TRBJ2-2): KAGVTQTPRYLIKTRGQQVTLSCSPISGHRSVSWYQQTPGQGLQFLFEYFSETQRNKGNFPGRFSGRQFSNSRSEMNVSTLELGDSALYLCASSFRPGGDTGELFFGEGSRLTVL.

This clonotype came up once. The CDR3 DNA follows: TGCGCCAGTCGGACAGGCCTAACCTACGAGCAGTACTTC. Protein product: CASRTGLTYEQYF. This chain links TRBV5-1 with TRBJ2-7; 7 bases match TRBD1. The CDR3 spans 13 residues. Germline CDR1 and CDR2: SGHRS and YFSETQ. V shed 8 bases, J shed 2 bases, and the junction held 7 bases outside the gene matches.

This clonotype turned up a few times. The chain carries TRBV2 and TRBJ1-2, with 7 bases aligning to TRBD1. The CDR3 spans 14 residues. After removal of 3 bases from V and 8 bases from J, the junction contained 9 bases not matched to a gene. From germline, CDR1 is SNHLY and CDR2 FYNNEI. The CDR3 reads CASSDQGGIEGYTF. In nucleotides, the CDR3 is TGTGCCAGCAGTGATCAGGGGGGGATAGAGGGCTACACCTTC.

Sample share makes this clonotype medium-sized. This chain uses TRBV20-1 with TRBJ2-6; no reliable D call. Looked up from germline, CDR1 is DFQATT and CDR2 is SNEGSKA (reference sequence). The V end was cut by 6 bases, the J end by 0 bases, with 12 bases between. This CDR3 contains 15 residues. The CDR3 protein is CSAPAANSGANVLTF. CDR3 coding DNA: TGCAGTGCCCCCGCTGCGAACTCTGGGGCCAACGTCCTGACTTTC.

The rearrangement joins TRBV11-2 to TRBJ2-7, with TRBD1 matching over 7 bases. V dropped 1 base and J dropped 3; count of bases not matched to a gene: 6. The CDR3 length is 15 residues. Germline V gives CDR1 SGHAT, CDR2 FQNNGV. The CDR3 DNA follows: TGTGCCAGCAGCTTAGTGGGACAGCCTTACTACGAGCAGTACTTC. This sequence encodes CASSLVGQPYYEQYF.

The sample holds a few counts of this clonotype. The J gene is TRBJ1-2, the V gene TRBV21-1; the table's D call, TRBD1, has no DNA check behind it. TRBV21-1 is a pseudogene segment. CDR3 length equals 13 residues. The CDR3 here is CASSQLKGGGYTF. The DNA for the CDR3 is TGTGCCAGCAGCCAACTCAAGGGGGGTGGCTACACCTTC.

In this sample, this clonotype turned up a few times. This chain joins TRBV28 and TRBJ2-5, with D uncertain. Germline CDR1 reads MDHEN; CDR2 reads SYDVKM. Trimming removed 4 bases at V and 1 base at J, with 7 bases between. CDR3 length: 13 residues. CDR3 nucleotide sequence: TGTGCCAGCAGTTGGGCAACCCAAGAGACCCAGTACTTC. It specifies CASSWATQETQYF.

This clonotype appeared a few times. This sequence joins TRBV20-1 and TRBJ1-1; D gene unclear. From germline, CDR1 is DFQATT and CDR2 SNEGSKA (reference sequence). This CDR3 contains 13 residues. Trimming shortened V by 6 bases and J by 3 bases, and 14 bases separated the two germline ends. CDR3 amino acids: CSAPKTRDTEAFF. In nucleotides, the CDR3 is TGCAGTGCGCCCAAGACAAGGGACACTGAAGCTTTCTTT.

V and J are TRBV6-1 and TRBJ2-1; no clear D gene. V dropped 7 bases and J dropped 4 bases, with 11 bases sitting between them. CDR3 length: 13 residues. Germline CDR1 MNHNS, CDR2 SASEGT. The CDR3 DNA sequence: TGTGCCAGCAAGAGGCTTGGATACAATGAGCAGTTCTTC. Amino acid sequence: CASKRLGYNEQFF.

The rearrangement links TRBV5-6 to TRBJ1-2; D is ambiguous. This CDR3 has 15 amino acids. The V and J ends lost 4 bases and 4 bases respectively, with 17 bases between them. Germline loops: CDR1 SGHDT, CDR2 YYEEEE. The CDR3 DNA is TGTGCCAGCAGCGGCGATAGGGCCTTAGGCTATGGCTACACCTTC. Residues: CASSGDRALGYGYTF.

The chain couples TRBV6-1 to TRBJ2-3, with 14 bases matching TRBD2. Germline CDR1 and CDR2: MNHNS and SASEGT. This CDR3 has 15 residues. V was clipped by 3 bases and J by 4 bases; unmatched bases: 0. The DNA of the CDR3 is TGTGCCAGCAGTGAGACTAGCGGGGGGGCAGATACGCAGTATTTT. Protein sequence: CASSETSGGADTQYF.

The chain couples TRBV27 to TRBJ1-5; the D gene is possibly TRBD1 (5 bases). CDR3 length: 16 residues. V lost 1 base, J lost 7 bases, and 17 bases lay in between. Germline CDR1 is MNHEY and CDR2 is SMNVEV (reference sequence). The CDR3 sequence is CASSLLTGEGKQPQHF. Here the CDR3 DNA reads TGTGCCAGCAGTTTATTAACAGGAGAGGGGAAACAGCCCCAGCATTTT.